This entry describes one TCR beta chain. This clonotype was detected once. What antigen it recognizes has not been identified. The record has no base qualities; no much larger clone is one base away. The donors were roughly 40 Caucasian individuals from Russia, aged about 6 to 100 years, who were systemically healthy. Each donor gave about 10 milliliters of peripheral blood, drawn into EDTA-treated Vacutainer tubes. Ficoll-Paque density-gradient centrifugation was used to isolate PBMCs, with at least 7 million per sample. Trizol reagent was used to extract total RNA from PBMCs, with at least 6 micrograms per sample. For every donor, flow cytometry on a PBMC aliquot measured the percentage of naive CD45RAhigh/CD27high T cells. This record belongs to a study of blood T cells in healthy people across ages (dated by TCRdb to the mid-2010s). Broadly, across the study: In model experiments, template switching captured roughly one uniquely barcoded TCR beta cDNA molecule for every two T cells. Using deep sequencing normalized with unique cDNA molecular identifiers, the study measured how TCR beta repertoire diversity changes with age. Donors were grouped into four age groups: young (average approximately 15 years), middle-aged (39), aged (around 60) and long-lived (roughly 80). Donors of different ages were randomly distributed across sequencing lanes to avoid experimental bias. Using the same blood draw, the study looked at two additional independent replicas of 1 million unique cDNA reads for two donors, one aged 18 to 30 and the other aged 80 or older. The investigation overall reported the following: Compared with the aged group, the long-lived group had more naive CD4+ T cells, fewer expanded clones and increased TCR diversity, suggesting age selection. Total diversity estimates from one million sequenced T cells were considered lower bounds and underestimates. The CMV infection status of donors was not known, potentially confounding age-related changes in expanded clonotypes. As age increased, observed TCR beta diversity per million T cells dropped in a roughly linear way, and a significant reduction was already evident by age 40. Since profiling was done on bulk unsorted PBMCs, naive and antigen-experienced compartments could not be conclusively compared. A strong correlation was found between observed TCR beta diversity and the percentage of naive T cells measured by flow cytometry.

The trim is 10 bases for V and 4 bases for J, with a gap of 13 bases between the germline ends. Per the germline V gene, MNHEY is the CDR1 and SVGEGT is the CDR2. The CDR3 sequence holds 12 residues, the cysteine and phenylalanine included. Only the CDR3 DNA is retained, 36 bases long and in frame from the first base. Library prep was done by 5' RACE. Sequencing took place on an Illumina HiSeq 2500. A second PCR of about 7 to 12 cycles was performed with a sample-barcoded 5' primer and a J-beta primer mix. A template-switch 5' adaptor carrying 12 random nucleotides introduced a unique molecular identifier onto each TCR beta cDNA molecule. Each sample yielded at least 3 million CDR3-containing paired-end reads. All of the RNA was converted into first-strand cDNA using the Mint cDNA synthesis kit, with a TRBC-specific oligonucleotide serving as the primer. After uracil-DNA glycosylase treatment, a first 18-cycle PCR used universal primers M1SS and BC2_uni_R on all cDNA. Turning to the authors' computational methods: Each sample was normalized by randomly selecting 1 million high-quality reads, each carrying a distinct molecular identifier. Instead of being binned into consensus sequences, reads with shared molecular identifiers were discarded. MiTCR, set to a Q25 quality threshold and the strictest error-elimination algorithm, was used for CDR3 identification, clonotype clustering and error correction. Lower-bound total TCR beta diversity was estimated with a nonparametric unseen species model using Euler transformation. TCRdb ran its own pipeline on the public reads, namely fastp trimming at Q25 and MiXCR clone calling, and kept in-frame beta chains. Every entry covers one CDR3 protein and lists the most common genes and DNA from its rows. It is TCRdb's table, rather than the study itself, that gives the V and J calls and clone size. The sample yields about 1.5 million distinct CDR3 sequences; about 45% were counted once. About 3.8% of the sample goes to the ten largest clones.

The sample was blood. The rearranged segments are TRBV6-2 or TRBV6-3 and TRBJ1-1; too little of a D gene remains to name it. This TCR came from a woman under 30 in good health. The CDR3 protein is CATHGLRTEAFF. In nucleotide form, the sequence is TGTGCCACCCACGGGTTGCGCACTGAAGCTTTCTTT.